This TCR beta chain was profiled in a study of T cell responses to AZD1222 COVID-19 vaccine. General study points: Reportedly, close to half of spike-specific TCRs are directed against unmutated variant regions. At baseline, just a handful of AZD1222 recipients tested seropositive. The peak T cell response came first, and repertoires were sampled only after it. With two AZD1222 doses given, Spike-specific TCR breadth and depth both rose.

Using immunoSEQ multiplex PCR, the repertoire was profiled, and TCRdb retains in-frame clones only, with some absent. There are more than 95,000 clones in the sample; 75% to 90% occur only once, and over 6.5% lies in the top ten. The germline V gene has CDR1 SGHNT and CDR2 YENEEA. The CDR3 runs to 15 residues. The germline V and J ends were trimmed by 5 bases and 4 bases, with 15 bases remaining between them. As for this clone: Antigen unknown.

The sequenced sample was peripheral blood, obtained on day 0 of AZD1222 vaccination. V gene TRBV11-3 combines with J gene TRBJ2-1; D call uncertain. This sequence originates from an adult in good health. CDR3 amino acids: CASSGSPGLYNEQFF. The CDR3 coding sequence is TGTGCCAGCAGCGGCTCACCGGGCCTGTACAATGAGCAGTTCTTC.